Listed below are T cell receptor beta chains from one sample, sequenced in a study of memory CD4+ T cells and cytomegalovirus serostatus. TCRdb keeps only in-frame clones here, not all; method: immunoSEQ multiplex PCR. Of roughly 50,000 clones in the sample, approximately 77% were seen once. The material sequenced was memory CD4+ T cells from blood. Source of these receptors: an adult in good health and CMV-seronegative. Some clones in this sample may be carry-over from other donors' samples. Each CDR3 is given with its conserved first and last residue. A D gene is named only where the DNA matches it firmly. Clone size is given for some rows only: seen once, a few or many times, or a class if the clone is expanded.

DNA,CDR3,J,length,V,size,D
TGTGCCAGTAGTATCGGGCAGCCTCCCATCTACACCTTC,CASSIGQPPIYTF,TRBJ1-2,13,TRBV19,-,-
TGTGCCAGCAGTGTTGAGGTGGCTAATGAAAAACTGTTTTTT,CASSVEVANEKLFF,TRBJ1-4,14,TRBV2,-,-
TGTGCCAGTAGTATGGGACAGGCTGGGGCCAACGTCCTGACTTTC,CASSMGQAGANVLTF,TRBJ2-6,15,TRBV19,-,TRBD1
TGCGCCAGCAGCTGGGCGGGGGCAGGGAACGAGCAGTACTTC,CASSWAGAGNEQYF,TRBJ2-7,14,TRBV5-1,-,-
TGTGCCAGCAGCAAGGGGGGGGGATGCCCAACGAGTCACGAGCAGTACTTC,CASSKGGGCPTSHEQYF,TRBJ2-7,17,TRBV21-1,few,-
TGTGCCAGCAGTTTACCGGGACACCAAAGCTCTGGAAACACCATATATTTT,CASSLPGHQSSGNTIYF,TRBJ1-3,17,TRBV28,-,-
TGTGCCAGCAGTTCCGCCAGGATGAACACTGAAGCTTTCTTT,CASSSARMNTEAFF,TRBJ1-1,14,TRBV2,few,-
TGCAGTGCCTCAGGGAAGGACGAGCAGTACTTC,CSASGKDEQYF,TRBJ2-7,11,TRBV20-1,-,-
TGTGCCAGCAGCACCATACAGGGGGCAGACTATGGCTACACCTTC,CASSTIQGADYGYTF,TRBJ1-2,15,TRBV5-4,-,TRBD1
TGTGCCAGCGGGGGGGCTAGCGCCTCCTACAATGAGCAGTTCTTC,CASGGASASYNEQFF,TRBJ2-1,15,TRBV2,-,-
TGCGCCAGCAGCCAAGGGGCGATGGGCACAGATACGCAGTATTTT,CASSQGAMGTDTQYF,TRBJ2-3,15,TRBV4-3,-,-
TGTGCCAGCAGCCTGGACAGTTATGGCTACACCTTC,CASSLDSYGYTF,TRBJ1-2,12,TRBV7-9,-,-
TGTGCCAGCAGCTTGATAGGGGCTTACAATGAGCAGTTCTTC,CASSLIGAYNEQFF,TRBJ2-1,14,TRBV7-3,-,-
TGTGCCAGCAGTACTAGTTTCCCAGATACGCAGTATTTT,CASSTSFPDTQYF,TRBJ2-3,13,TRBV2,once,-
TGTGCCATCAGTGAGCGTCAAGGGGGCAGCTCCTATAATTCACCCCTCCACTTT,CAISERQGGSSYNSPLHF,TRBJ1-6,18,TRBV10-3,-,TRBD1
TGTGCCATCAGTAGTGGTAACACTGAAGCTTTCTTT,CAISSGNTEAFF,TRBJ1-1,12,TRBV10-3,once,-
TGTGCCTGGACCTCCTCCGGCGGTTTTGCGTATGGCTACACCTTC,CAWTSSGGFAYGYTF,TRBJ1-2,15,TRBV30,-,-
TGTGCCAGCAGCTTAGGCCAGGGATGGGCACAGCCCCAGCATTTT,CASSLGQGWAQPQHF,TRBJ1-5,15,TRBV7-2,-,-
TGTGCCAGCTCGCCCGGCAGGTCAGGACTCACTGAAGCTTTCTTT,CASSPGRSGLTEAFF,TRBJ1-1,15,TRBV18,-,-
TGTGCCAGCAGCAGACAGGGCCCCTACGAGCAGTACTTC,CASSRQGPYEQYF,TRBJ2-7,13,TRBV2,-,TRBD1
TGTGCCAGCAGTGCGGACAGAAACGGGGCAGATACGCAGTATTTT,CASSADRNGADTQYF,TRBJ2-3,15,TRBV6-5,-,-
TGTGCCAGCAGCTCGGGACTAGCGGGTTACGAGCAGTACTTC,CASSSGLAGYEQYF,TRBJ2-7,14,TRBV7-2,-,TRBD2
TGTGCCAGTAAAGACGGACGTTTTGATTTCAATCAGCCCCAGCATTTT,CASKDGRFDFNQPQHF,TRBJ1-5,16,TRBV19,-,-
TGTGCCAGCATGGGGCTAGTTACAGATACGCAGTATTTT,CASMGLVTDTQYF,TRBJ2-3,13,TRBV6-6,once,-
TGTGCCAGCAGCTTAGTCCAGGGGCCCTATGGCTACACCTTC,CASSLVQGPYGYTF,TRBJ1-2,14,TRBV7-2,-,-
TGTGCCAGCACTTCAGGTAGGACTGGGAAGGGGACTGAAGCTTTCTTT,CASTSGRTGKGTEAFF,TRBJ1-1,16,TRBV27,-,-
TGCGCCAGCAGCTGGGACCCGGAGGTTGGCGGGGAGCTGTTTTTT,CASSWDPEVGGELFF,TRBJ2-2,15,TRBV5-1,-,-
TGCGCCAGCAGCTCTGAGGGCGCTGAAGCTTTCTTT,CASSSEGAEAFF,TRBJ1-1,12,TRBV5-1,-,-
TGCAGTGCGGGACAATACTACGAGCAGTACTTC,CSAGQYYEQYF,TRBJ2-7,11,TRBV20-1,-,-
TGTGCCAGCAGCTTACAGGGATATAACGAGCAGTACTTC,CASSLQGYNEQYF,TRBJ2-7,13,TRBV7-8,-,-
TGTGCCAGCACCCTACCTGGGATAGCCAAAAACATTCAGTACTTC,CASTLPGIAKNIQYF,TRBJ2-4,15,TRBV28,-,-
TGTGCCAGCAGTGTGCAACCGGGGGCGTATGGCTACACCTTC,CASSVQPGAYGYTF,TRBJ1-2,14,TRBV27,once,-
TGCAGCGTGGCAGGGGGACTAGCGGGAGTGGGTGAGCAGTTCTTC,CSVAGGLAGVGEQFF,TRBJ2-1,15,TRBV29-1,-,TRBD2
TGTGCCAGCAGCTTATGGCCGGATGAGCAGTTCTTC,CASSLWPDEQFF,TRBJ2-1,12,TRBV11-3,-,-
TGCAGCGTTGCAGAGCCCCAAGAGACCCAGTACTTC,CSVAEPQETQYF,TRBJ2-5,12,TRBV29-1,-,-
TGTGCCAGCAGTTACTCTAACCCAGATACGCAGTATTTT,CASSYSNPDTQYF,TRBJ2-3,13,TRBV6-6,-,-
TGTGCCAGCAGCGTAGGAACCTCTACGGGAGGAACAGATACGCAGTATTTT,CASSVGTSTGGTDTQYF,TRBJ2-3,17,TRBV9,-,TRBD2
TGCAGCGTCGCGGAGGATACGCAGTATTTT,CSVAEDTQYF,TRBJ2-3,10,TRBV29-1,-,-
TGTGCCAGCAGCTTATTACTAATCTCCTACGAGCAGTACTTC,CASSLLLISYEQYF,TRBJ2-7,14,TRBV7-2,-,-
TGTGCCAGTAGTATCCCAGGCCGCGACTATGGCTACACCTTC,CASSIPGRDYGYTF,TRBJ1-2,14,TRBV19,-,-
TGTGCCAGCTCACCCGAGAGGGGAAACACTGAAGCTTTCTTT,CASSPERGNTEAFF,TRBJ1-1,14,TRBV18,few,-
TGTGCCAGCAGCAAAACAGGAAATGAGCAGTTCTTC,CASSKTGNEQFF,TRBJ2-1,12,TRBV11-2,-,-
TGTGCCAGTAGTCTCCGACAGCCGGACACTGAAGCTTTCTTT,CASSLRQPDTEAFF,TRBJ1-1,14,TRBV19,few,-
TGTGCCAGCAGCCCGCTTCTTAGCGGGAACACAGATACGCAGTATTTT,CASSPLLSGNTDTQYF,TRBJ2-3,16,TRBV5-8,-,TRBD2
TGTGCCAGCAGGCCCCAGGGCAGTCGAACAGATACGCAGTATTTT,CASRPQGSRTDTQYF,TRBJ2-3,15,TRBV6-5,-,-
TGTGCCAGCAGCCCCAGCAGGGGTGGGGAAAAACTGTTTTTT,CASSPSRGGEKLFF,TRBJ1-4,14,TRBV7-6,-,-
TGTGCCACCTTTATAGGGGGGTTTAAACACAACTATGGCTACACCTTC,CATFIGGFKHNYGYTF,TRBJ1-2,16,TRBV6-6,-,-
TGCGCCAGCAGCCAACCTGGACAGGGGGCGAGCACCGGGGAGCTGTTTTTT,CASSQPGQGASTGELFF,TRBJ2-2,17,TRBV4-1,-,TRBD1
TGTGCCAGCAGTTACTCGGGTTTGGGGCCCGAGCAGTACTTC,CASSYSGLGPEQYF,TRBJ2-7,14,TRBV6-5,few,-
TGTGCCAGCAGCCAGACTAATATCGGCTCCTACGAGCAGTACTTC,CASSQTNIGSYEQYF,TRBJ2-7,15,TRBV4-2,-,-
TGTGCCAGCAGTGAAGTTGGCAGCTTTAGATATGGCTACACCTTC,CASSEVGSFRYGYTF,TRBJ1-2,15,TRBV25-1,-,-
TGTGCCTGGAGTGATTGGCAGGGTGCCCACGAGCAGTACTTC,CAWSDWQGAHEQYF,TRBJ2-7,14,TRBV30,-,-
TGTGCCATCAGTAGACAGGTCAGCTCCTACAATGAGCAGTTCTTC,CAISRQVSSYNEQFF,TRBJ2-1,15,TRBV10-3,-,-
TGTGCCAGCAGGACAGGGGTCGGCGAGCAGTACTTC,CASRTGVGEQYF,TRBJ2-7,12,TRBV27,-,TRBD1